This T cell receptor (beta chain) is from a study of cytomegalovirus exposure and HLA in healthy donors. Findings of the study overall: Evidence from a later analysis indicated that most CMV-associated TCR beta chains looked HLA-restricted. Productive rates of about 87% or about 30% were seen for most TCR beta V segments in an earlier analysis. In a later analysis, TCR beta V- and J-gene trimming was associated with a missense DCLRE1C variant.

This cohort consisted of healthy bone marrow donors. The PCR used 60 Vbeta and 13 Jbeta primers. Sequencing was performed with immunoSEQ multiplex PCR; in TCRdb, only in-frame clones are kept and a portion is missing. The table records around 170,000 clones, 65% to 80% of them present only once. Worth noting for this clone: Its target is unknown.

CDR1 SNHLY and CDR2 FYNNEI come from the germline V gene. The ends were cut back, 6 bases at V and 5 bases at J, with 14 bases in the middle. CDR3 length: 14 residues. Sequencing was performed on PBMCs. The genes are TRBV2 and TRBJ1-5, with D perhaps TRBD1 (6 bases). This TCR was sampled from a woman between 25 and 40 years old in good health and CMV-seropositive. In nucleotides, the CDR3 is TGTGCCAGCAGCCAACAGGGAGTAGATCAGCCCCAGCATTTT. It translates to CASSQQGVDQPQHF.